Following are 21 T cell receptor beta chains from one sample sequenced in a study of OX40 agonist ivuxolimab in advanced cancers. TCRdb's copy holds only in-frame clones and misses some; the assay was immunoSEQ multiplex PCR. The repertoire has more than 60,000 clones, about 80% of them found once; the top ten carry about 4.8%. The sample consisted of CD4+ or CD8+ T cells sorted from blood, taken in a trial of the OX40 agonist ivuxolimab. Every receptor here comes from an adult with an advanced solid tumor such as melanoma, head and neck, liver or kidney cancer.

This chain connects TRBV5-4 to TRBJ2-7; D unclear. The germline CDR1 and CDR2 sequences are SGHNT and YYREEE (reference sequence). The CDR3 loop spans 11 amino acids. Trimming took 0 bases from V and 6 from J, leaving 4 bases between them. CDR3 in DNA: TGTGCCAGCAGCTTGGATCCCGAGCAGTACTTC. As protein: CASSLDPEQYF.

The CDR3 sequence: CASSFNGGVGHMNTEAFF. The CDR3 bases are TGTGCCAGCAGCTTTAACGGGGGGGTCGGCCACATGAACACTGAAGCTTTCTTT. The rearrangement joins TRBV7-6 to TRBJ1-1; TRBD1 might be the D (5 bases). Trimming cost V 3 bases and J 0 bases, with 20 bases left between them. Germline CDR1 SGHVS, CDR2 FNYEAQ. The CDR3 contains 18 residues.

CDR3 in DNA: TGTGCCAGCAGCCAAGGCATCAACTCTGGGGCCAACGTCCTGACTTTC. Protein sequence: CASSQGINSGANVLTF. The rearrangement joins TRBV2 to TRBJ2-6, with D hard to call. Germline CDR1 reads SNHLY; CDR2 reads FYNNEI. Deletions cut 6 bases from V and 0 bases from J, with 12 bases between. CDR3 length: 16 residues.

This chain uses TRBV5-1 with TRBJ2-1; 9 bases align to TRBD2. V gave up 4 bases and J gave up 7 bases; unmatched junction bases: 6. The CDR3 has 14 amino acids. The germline CDR1 and CDR2 sequences are SGHRS and YFSETQ. This CDR3 reads CASSGSGGLNEQFF. In nucleotides, the CDR3 is TGCGCCAGCAGCGGGAGCGGGGGGCTAAATGAGCAGTTCTTC. Complete variable domain (other parts from reference TRBV5-1 and TRBJ2-1): KAGVTQTPRYLIKTRGQQVTLSCSPISGHRSVSWYQQTPGQGLQFLFEYFSETQRNKGNFPGRFSGRQFSNSRSEMNVSTLELGDSALYLCASSGSGGLNEQFFGPGTRLTVL.

J is TRBJ2-7 and V is TRBV18, with 7 nucleotides matching TRBD1. Unmatched junction bases numbered 5, after V lost 4 bases and J lost 2 bases. The CDR3 runs to 14 residues. From germline, CDR1 is KGHSH and CDR2 LQKENI. The CDR3 DNA is TGTGCCAGCTCACAAAGACAGGGAACCTACGAGCAGTACTTC. Translated, it gives CASSQRQGTYEQYF.

The chain links TRBV6-1 to TRBJ2-3; D is undetermined. CDR1 MNHNS and CDR2 SASEGT come from the germline V gene. Trimming removed 10 bases from V and 7 bases from J, with 9 bases in between. The CDR3 has 10 residues. CDR3 protein: CATRDNTQYF. The CDR3 coding sequence is TGTGCCACCCGTGATAATACGCAGTATTTT.

The CDR3 region is CASRSRDRVPDTQYF. CDR3 coding DNA: TGTGCCAGCAGGAGCCGGGACAGGGTCCCAGATACGCAGTATTTT. The chain is built from TRBV25-1 and TRBJ2-3; the match to TRBD1 covers 9 bases. V shed 6 bases, J shed 4 bases, and the junction held 8 bases outside the gene matches. Germline V lookup: CDR1 MGHDK, CDR2 SYGVNS. There are 15 residues in the CDR3. Filled out from reference TRBV25-1 and TRBJ2-3, the complete variable domain reads EADIYQTPRYLVIGTGKKITLECSQTMGHDKMYWYQQDPGMELHLIHYSYGVNSTEKGDLSSESTVSRIRTEHFPLTLESARPSHTSQYLCASRSRDRVPDTQYFGPGTRLTVL.

The gene calls are TRBV7-9 and TRBJ1-2; D is ambiguous. The V gene lost 3 bases and the J gene lost 8 bases, with 10 bases spanning the gap. The V gene's germline CDR1 is SEHNR and CDR2 FQNEAQ (reference sequence). The CDR3 runs to 12 residues. CDR3 amino acids: CASSFPAGGYTF. As DNA, the CDR3 is TGTGCCAGCAGCTTCCCCGCAGGCGGCTACACCTTC.

V is TRBV28 and J is TRBJ1-5; 8 nucleotides agree with TRBD1. Germline V gives CDR1 MDHEN, CDR2 SYDVKM. With V trimmed by 9 bases and J by 5 bases, 6 bases remained unmatched. This CDR3 comprises 13 residues. CDR3 in amino acids: CASKQGGDQPQHF. Written as DNA, the CDR3 is TGTGCCAGTAAACAGGGGGGGGATCAGCCCCAGCATTTT.

The V call is TRBV6-5, the J call TRBJ1-1; D possibly corresponds to TRBD1 (5 bases). The germline gives CDR1 MNHEY, CDR2 SVGAGI. This CDR3 is 14 amino acids long. V was trimmed by 6 bases and J by 1 base, leaving 12 bases between them. CDR3 DNA sequence: TGTGCCAGCAGACGAGCAGGGACGAACACTGAAGCTTTCTTT. This sequence encodes CASRRAGTNTEAFF.

The chain is built from TRBV7-8 and TRBJ1-5, with 10 nucleotides matching TRBD1. V gave up 5 bases and J gave up 5 bases; unmatched junction bases: 9. The CDR3 is 16 amino acids. Germline V gene lookup returns CDR1 SGHVS and CDR2 FQNEAQ. In DNA, the CDR3 is TGTGCCAGCAGCGTCGACAGGGGGCTGGCTCATCAGCCCCAGCATTTT. This codes for CASSVDRGLAHQPQHF.

This clone is a singleton in its sample. This chain connects TRBV2 to TRBJ2-1, with D hard to call. Germline V gene sequence: CDR1 SNHLY, CDR2 FYNNEI. V was trimmed by 2 bases and J by 9 bases, leaving 5 bases between them. The CDR3 runs 11 residues. In DNA, the CDR3 is TGTGCCAGCAGTGAAAACCTTGAGCAGTTCTTC. Protein sequence: CASSENLEQFF.

The DNA of the CDR3 is TGTGCCAGTAGAAGCGTCAACAATGAGCAGTTCTTC. As protein: CASRSVNNEQFF. This chain uses TRBV19 with TRBJ2-1, with no clear D. Trimming took off 6 bases at V and 5 bases at J, with 8 bases between the two ends. The CDR3 consists of 12 residues. Germline CDR1 LNHDA, CDR2 SQIVND (reference sequence).

The chain couples TRBV27 to TRBJ1-6, with 7 bases matching TRBD1. Germline CDR1 reads MNHEY; CDR2 reads SMNVEV (reference sequence). This CDR3 is 15 amino acids long. After removal of 6 bases from V and 6 bases from J, the junction contained 8 bases not matched to a gene. The CDR3: CASRYRQGGNSPLHF. CDR3 DNA: TGTGCCAGCAGGTACCGGCAGGGGGGTAATTCACCCCTCCACTTT.

The chain employs TRBV2 and TRBJ1-2, with 10 bases identical to TRBD1. The J segment lost 6 bases and the V segment lost 10 bases, leaving 11 bases of the junction unmatched. The CDR3 is made up of 14 amino acids. The germline V gene encodes CDR1 SNHLY and CDR2 FYNNEI. The CDR3: CATFRDRGVDGYTF. The CDR3 DNA sequence: TGTGCCACGTTCCGGGACAGGGGCGTAGATGGCTACACCTTC.

The V and J genes are TRBV4-3 and TRBJ2-6; D unresolved. CDR1 is LGHNA, CDR2 YSLEER, per germline. Deletions cut 0 bases from V and 2 bases from J, with 14 bases between. The CDR3 has 18 residues. The CDR3 protein is CASSQDFGILTGANVLTF. DNA for the CDR3: TGCGCCAGCAGCCAAGATTTTGGGATCTTAACTGGGGCCAACGTCCTGACTTTC.

The V and J genes are TRBV7-2 and TRBJ1-1; D unclear. CDR3 length: 14 amino acids. The V and J ends lost 5 bases and 4 bases respectively, with 14 bases between them. Germline V gives CDR1 SGHTA, CDR2 FQGNSA. This chain's CDR3 is CASSLGLETTEAFF. CDR3 nucleotides: TGTGCCAGCAGCCTCGGGTTAGAGACCACTGAAGCTTTCTTT.

This clone is a singleton in its sample. The CDR3 region has the DNA TGTGCCAGCAGCGCGTCCAGGGGATCCTACGAGCAGTACTTC. It yields the protein CASSASRGSYEQYF. The V call is TRBV14, the J call TRBJ2-7, with a possible D match to TRBD1 (6 bases). Looked up from germline, CDR1 is SGHDN and CDR2 is FVKESK. Trimming cost V 5 bases and J 1 base, with 12 bases left between them. The CDR3 is 14 residues long.

The chain recombines TRBV5-6 with TRBJ1-4, with D hard to call. The V end lost 0 bases, the J end lost 4 bases, and 13 bases lay between the germline ends. CDR3 length equals 16 residues. The germline gives CDR1 SGHDT, CDR2 YYEEEE. CDR3 amino acids: CASSLDGGRGNEKLFF. In nucleotides, the CDR3 is TGTGCCAGCAGCTTGGATGGAGGACGGGGTAATGAAAAACTGTTTTTT.

The rearrangement joins TRBV7-6 to TRBJ2-5; a possible D gene is TRBD1 (6 bases). The CDR3 is 15 residues long. From germline, CDR1 is SGHVS and CDR2 FNYEAQ. Trimming removed 5 bases at V and 7 bases at J, with 20 bases between. The CDR3 loop is CASSPIPQGQGTQYF. The CDR3 DNA sequence: TGTGCCAGCAGCCCGATTCCCCAGGGGCAGGGGACCCAGTACTTC.

V is TRBV19 and J is TRBJ1-2; perhaps TRBD1 as D (5 bases). In germline, CDR1 is LNHDA, CDR2 SQIVND (reference sequence). V gave up 3 bases and J gave up 8 bases, with 16 bases separating them. The CDR3 consists of 14 residues. Written as DNA, the CDR3 is TGTGCCAGTAGTATTAGTAAGGGACGAGGGGGCTACACCTTC. Translating gives CASSISKGRGGYTF.